Here is one T cell receptor beta chain with its context. This entry is derived from a study of shared T cell receptors in the human thymus. The data were produced by immunoSEQ multiplex PCR, yet TCRdb's version contains in-frame clones alone and is incomplete. The sample has roughly 700,000 clones; 70% to 90% are singletons. V lost 6 bases to trimming and J lost 0 bases, with 18 bases between them. The length of the CDR3 is 16 residues. Germline V CDR1 and CDR2: LNHNV, YYDKDF (reference sequence). This same sample was also part of a study on human thymus T cells. That source adds: The donors were infants in Finland with congenital heart defects, otherwise immunologically healthy. During corrective heart surgery, resections were taken, and the thymus tissue came from them. Related studies found that unrelated individuals share highly overlapping thymic repertoires.

The TCR sequence derives from a boy under two years old with a congenital heart defect. Sequenced input: thymocytes. The chain has TRBV15 and TRBJ2-7; the D gene is possibly TRBD2 (6 bases). The CDR3 region is CATRGPWAEGSYEQYF. The CDR3 nucleotides read TGTGCCACCAGAGGTCCCTGGGCGGAGGGCTCCTACGAGCAGTACTTC.